This TCR beta chain comes out of a study of beta chain features in type 1 diabetes (dated by TCRdb to 2016 to 2019). At the level of the whole study: Mean age, gender distribution, total cell number and subset yield did not differ between patients and healthy donors. A total of 85 million to 110 million sorted cells were examined across all samples, and RNA yield correlated strongly with the number of cells per subset. The study compared TCRB repertoires of sorted circulating CD4+ T cell subsets between recently diagnosed type 1 diabetes patients and matched healthy donors. Regulatory and stem cell-like memory subsets were isolated from only 8 patients and about 8 healthy donors, whereas naive and central memory subsets came from all 30 or so donors.

Cut back by 3 bases and 1 base, the V and J ends lie 9 bases apart. The germline V gene provides CDR1 MDHEN and CDR2 SYDVKM. The CDR3, cysteine through phenylalanine, is 14 amino acids long. Kept here is only the CDR3 DNA, which spans 42 bases and is read in frame from base 1. The entire isolated RNA was reverse transcribed using the High Capacity cDNA Reverse Transcription Kit, and thus expressed TCRB transcripts were sequenced. Naive, central memory and regulatory T cell samples underwent deep immunoSEQ sequencing, averaging around 4 million total reads per sample. After sorted cells were lysed in RLT buffer, RNA was extracted with DNase-treated RNeasy Micro or Mini kits, with the choice depending on cell number. Each cell subset was processed on its own to prevent cross-contamination, while patient and healthy donor samples were processed together. The immunoSEQ multiplex PCR was used to amplify TCRB sequences from cDNA, yielding 87-bp fragments that span the CDR3 region. Sequencing of the amplicons was done on the Illumina HiSeq platform. On the study's bioinformatics: PCR bias was computationally corrected using synthetic template baselines, reads within Hamming distance 2 were collapsed, and singletons that could not be merged were discarded. Reads were aligned against IMGT so that V, D and J genes, CDR3 length and insertions or deletions at six rearrangement sites could be assigned. Clonotype counts were normalized to sorted cell number within each subset before computing true diversity and Gini coefficients with the tcR R package. The overlap coefficient, calculated on TCRB nucleotide sequences, was used to measure repertoire sharing. Out-of-frame TCRB sequences from naive cells were analyzed as a proxy for the pre-selection repertoire. TCRdb retrieved this table from immuneACCESS and kept in-frame rearrangements only. Not all clones are present; in checked studies, unresolved V genes account for under half, and no reason is known for the remainder. From that table come the V and J calls and clone size; the DNA was used to work out D and trimming. Recorded for this sample are about 280,000 clones; around 16% of them occurred a single time. 0.015% of the sample rests with the top ten.

Each donor gave one peripheral blood draw, averaging approximately 0.11 L, which was collected into heparinised tubes. A BD FACSAria II and a panel including CD45RO, CCR7, CD25, CD127, CD95 and CD27 were used to sort naive, central memory, regulatory and stem cell-like memory CD4+ T cells. All sorted populations exceeded 95% purity. PBMCs were isolated right away by Lymphoprep density gradient centrifugation and were stained directly, without culture. To minimize batch effects, samples were stained and sorted in pairs, one healthy donor with one patient per experiment. The paper as a whole reports these results and caveats: Because small numbers of individuals were included in the HLA sub-analyses, any influence of HLA type on TCRB rearrangement was left unresolved. Shorter templates might be favored by PCR, yet because patient and control samples were amplified and corrected together, any such skew would affect both groups equally. At VDJ recombination sites, patients with type 1 diabetes made fewer insertions and deleted more nucleotides, a pattern implying thymic rearrangement abnormalities. Naive, central memory and regulatory TCRB repertoires appeared to be more alike among patients than among healthy donors. Because cDNA was sequenced instead of genomic DNA, activated cells with high expression could be over-represented, although the groups did not differ in activation or CD3 levels. In all four CD4+ subsets, TCRB CDR3 length was moderately but significantly shorter in type 1 diabetes patients.

This clone came up a few times. The specificity of this receptor is unknown. Qualities for individual bases were not recorded, and no much larger clone is one base off. The sample taken for sequencing was naive CD4+ T cells from blood. What the cell subset or site label conveys for this sample: true naive CD4+ T cells. The receptor chain draws on TRBV28 and TRBJ2-5; D gene: possibly TRBD1, on 6 matching bases. The TCR originated in a man aged 18-30 years with type 1 diabetes. The DNA sequence is as follows: TGTGCCAGCAGTTTTCCGGACAGCCAAGAGACCCAGTACTTC. Its translation is CASSFPDSQETQYF.